This paragraph reports one TCR beta chain. The antigen it recognizes is unknown. A Human TCR Profiling Kit was used to prepare UMI-labeled 5' RACE TCRbeta libraries. Every TCRbeta library was prepared in parallel with an identical number of PCR cycles. In the authors' own workflow: The number of functional CDR3beta clonotypes in each TCRbeta library ranged from about 2,800 to 18,000. MIGEC 1.2.9 was used for UMI extraction and consensus assembly, with at least three reads per UMI being required. MiXCR 3.0.3 was used to extract in-frame CDR3beta repertoires. After each sample was downsampled to 42,000 randomly selected UMIs, diversity metrics were computed in VDJtools 1.2.1. Repertoire overlap metrics D, R and F2 were calculated in VDJtools for the top 3,000 clones of each sample pair. The reads underwent TCRdb reprocessing, giving one record for each CDR3 protein sequence and no DNA. It is TCRdb's table, rather than the study itself, that gives the V and J calls and clone size. The sample table holds several thousand distinct CDR3 sequences. Over 20% of the sample is held by the ten biggest clonotypes.

Density gradient separation was used to isolate peripheral blood mononuclear cells from buffy coats of healthy donors. Negative magnetic separation using EasySep or MojoSort CD8+ T cell isolation kits was how the study enriched total CD8+ T cells. For each subset, total RNA was extracted using an RNeasy Mini Kit from duplicate vials of over 120,000 sorted CD8+ T cells. The PBMCs were used fresh or after being cryopreserved in fetal bovine serum with 10% DMSO. Fluorescence-activated cell sorting on a FACSAria III was used to sort CD8+ T cell subsets to purity. The data derive from a study of human CD8 memory T cell subsets (TCRdb year 2020). A note on the overall study: To assess how stem-like (TSTEM), progenitor exhausted-like (TPEX) and effector memory CD8+ T cell subsets are clonally related, the TCRbeta repertoires of these three subsets were compared. Six or seven donors each provided TSTEM, TPEX and effector memory subsets, from which TCRbeta repertoires were obtained.

Points the paper makes about the study in general: Based on Chao1 estimates, TSTEM subsets appeared to have greater repertoire diversity than TPEX subsets, which could potentially reflect a broader range of specificities. Normalized Shannon-Wiener diversity was similarly high in the TSTEM and TPEX subsets, while the effector memory subsets were comparatively less diverse. Clonotypes were shared with effector memory cells by both stem-like subsets, but only minimal overlap was found between TSTEM and TPEX repertoires, suggesting distinct antigen spectra. Sequencing was limited to TCRbeta chains, and the repertoire comparisons were based on six donors analyzed with paired t-tests and Bonferroni correction.

The cysteine opens and the phenylalanine closes a CDR3 of 17 amino acids. Only the protein is on record. The germline V gene supplies CDR1 SGDLS and CDR2 YYNGEE. The clonotype was recovered from a human donor in good health. The sample comprised CD8+ T cells from PBMCs. This chain joins TRBV9 to TRBJ1-2; with no DNA, the TCRdb D assignment of TRBD1 cannot be verified. The CDR3 reads CASSLAQGPYTNYGYTF.